This T cell receptor beta chain was identified during a study of response to subunit inactivated influenza vaccine. General observations from the study: After each seasonal influenza vaccination, few new T cells are recruited, the authors suggested.

CDR3 length: 14 residues. V lost 4 bases and J lost 1, with 7 bases in between. Germline values: CDR1 MNHEY, CDR2 SVGAGI. TCRdb re-derived calls from the RT-PCR reads in MiXCR, one entry per CDR3 protein. The sample yields more than 700,000 distinct CDR3 sequences, around 21% seen once. Comments on this clonotype: What it recognizes is unknown.

The rearrangement uses TRBV6-5 and TRBJ1-4, with unresolved D. Source: PBMCs from blood, taken about 5 days after vaccination. This TCR was recovered from a man aged 50 to 60 who received an inactivated influenza vaccine. The chain's CDR3 is CASSFTKTNEKLFF. The CDR3, as DNA: TGTGCCAGCAGTTTCACAAAAACTAATGAAAAACTGTTTTTT.